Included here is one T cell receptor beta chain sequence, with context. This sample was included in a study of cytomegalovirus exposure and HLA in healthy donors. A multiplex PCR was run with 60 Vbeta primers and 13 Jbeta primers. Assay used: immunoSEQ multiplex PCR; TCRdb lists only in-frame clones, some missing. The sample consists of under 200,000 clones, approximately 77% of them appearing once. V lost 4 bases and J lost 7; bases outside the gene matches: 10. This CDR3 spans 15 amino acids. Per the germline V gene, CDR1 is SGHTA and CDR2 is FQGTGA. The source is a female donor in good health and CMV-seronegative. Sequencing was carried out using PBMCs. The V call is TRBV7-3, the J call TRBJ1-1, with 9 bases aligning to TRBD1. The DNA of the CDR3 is TGTGCCAGCAGCTCGACGACAGGGGGTAAAAGTGAAGCTTTCTTT. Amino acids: CASSSTTGGKSEAFF. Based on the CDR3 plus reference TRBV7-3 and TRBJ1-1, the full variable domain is GAGVSQTPSNKVTEKGKYVELRCDPISGHTALYWYRQSLGQGPEFLIYFQGTGAADDSGLPNDRFFAVRPEGSVSTLKIQRTERGDSAVYLCASSSTTGGKSEAFFGQGTRLTVV.